These T cell receptor beta chains were read from a single sample in a study of blood T cell repertoires in COVID-19. Sequencing used immunoSEQ multiplex PCR; TCRdb keeps in-frame clones, though not all of them. The sample lists some 250,000 clones, roughly 90% seen once, with roughly 0.8% in the top ten. The sequencing sample was made of peripheral blood. These receptor sequences come from a woman in her twenties or thirties with acute or convalescent COVID-19. Each CDR3 is given with its conserved first and last residue. A D gene is named only where the DNA matches it firmly. The size field is filled for only some rows; it gives once, few, many or a size class.

V: TRBV19; J: TRBJ1-3; size: .; D: .; DNA: TGTGCCAGTAGCTTGGTTGGGGGGGCCGGAAACACCATATATTTT; CDR3: CASSLVGGAGNTIYF
V: TRBV19; J: TRBJ2-1; size: once; D: .; DNA: TGTGCCAGTAGTATAAACAGGGCAGGGCAGTTCTTC; CDR3: CASSINRAGQFF
V: TRBV18; J: TRBJ2-5; size: .; D: TRBD2; DNA: TGTGCCAGCTCAGGTCGGACTAGCGAGGAGACCCAGTACTTC; CDR3: CASSGRTSEETQYF
V: TRBV15; J: TRBJ1-4; size: .; D: .; DNA: TGTGCCACCAGCAGAGTATCCCAGGTTAATGAAAAACTGTTTTTT; CDR3: CATSRVSQVNEKLFF
V: TRBV25-1; J: TRBJ2-1; size: .; D: .; DNA: TGTGCCAGCGATGGGACAAATTACAATGAGCAGTTCTTC; CDR3: CASDGTNYNEQFF
V: TRBV5-6; J: TRBJ2-2; size: .; D: TRBD1; DNA: TGTGCCAGCAGCCGCGTCAGGACAGGGCCCACCGGGGAGCTGTTTTTT; CDR3: CASSRVRTGPTGELFF
V: TRBV19; J: TRBJ2-7; size: .; D: .; DNA: TGTGCCAGTAGTATTGGCCCCGTTTCGGGCGAGCAGTACTTC; CDR3: CASSIGPVSGEQYF
V: TRBV7-9; J: TRBJ2-1; size: .; D: .; DNA: TGTGCCAGCAGCTTCAAGGCAGGGTATTTGGGTGAGCAGTTCTTC; CDR3: CASSFKAGYLGEQFF
V: TRBV7-6; J: TRBJ1-4; size: .; D: .; DNA: TGTGCCAGCAGCCAAGGACAAGGGTATAAACTGTTTTTT; CDR3: CASSQGQGYKLFF
V: TRBV4-2; J: TRBJ1-2; size: .; D: TRBD1; DNA: TGTGCCAGCAGCCAGACTCGGGACAGGGATGGCTACACCTTC; CDR3: CASSQTRDRDGYTF
V: TRBV25-1; J: TRBJ1-6; size: .; D: .; DNA: TGTGCCAGCAGTGCCGGAGGTATTTCACCCCTCCACTTT; CDR3: CASSAGGISPLHF
V: TRBV20-1; J: TRBJ2-5; size: .; D: .; DNA: TGCAGTGCCGACAACCAAGAGACCCAGTACTTC; CDR3: CSADNQETQYF
V: TRBV6-5; J: TRBJ2-1; size: .; D: .; DNA: TGTGCCAGCAGTTACACAGCTTACAATGAGCAGTTCTTC; CDR3: CASSYTAYNEQFF
V: TRBV29-1; J: TRBJ2-1; size: .; D: .; DNA: TGCAGCGTTGAGGTCACCAGCTCCTACAATGAGCAGTTCTTC; CDR3: CSVEVTSSYNEQFF
V: TRBV5-1; J: TRBJ2-3; size: .; D: TRBD2; DNA: TGCGCCAGCAGGCTGGCCCTAGCGGGAGGAGATACGCAGTATTTT; CDR3: CASRLALAGGDTQYF
V: TRBV7-2; J: TRBJ2-7; size: once; D: TRBD2; DNA: TGTGCCAGCAGCGCGGGGGGGAGAACCTACGAGCAGTACTTC; CDR3: CASSAGGRTYEQYF
V: TRBV10-2; J: TRBJ2-7; size: few; D: .; DNA: TGCGCCAGCAGGTCAGGGGTTGAGCAGTACTTC; CDR3: CASRSGVEQYF
V: TRBV19; J: TRBJ1-1; size: .; D: TRBD1; DNA: TGTGCCAGTAGTAGGGGACAGGTTGACACTGAAGCTTTCTTT; CDR3: CASSRGQVDTEAFF
V: TRBV7-9; J: TRBJ2-5; size: once; D: TRBD2; DNA: TGTGCCAGCAGCTTAGTGGGCCTAGCGGGATGGGAGACCCAGTACTTC; CDR3: CASSLVGLAGWETQYF
V: TRBV12-5; J: TRBJ1-5; size: .; D: .; DNA: TGTGCTAGTGCCTCGCGGGTCAATCAGCCCCAGCATTTT; CDR3: CASASRVNQPQHF
V: TRBV6-4; J: TRBJ2-1; size: .; D: .; DNA: TGTGCCTATGCAATTCGGGCGGGACCTTCCTACAATGAGCAGTTCTTC; CDR3: CAYAIRAGPSYNEQFF
V: TRBV21-1; J: TRBJ2-3; size: .; D: .; DNA: TGTGCCAGCAGCAAAGCGCCGGGGGGACAGGTCCCAGATACGCAGTATTTT; CDR3: CASSKAPGGQVPDTQYF
V: TRBV7-2; J: TRBJ2-4; size: .; D: TRBD1; DNA: TGTGCCAGCAGTTATTCAATGACAGGGGCCAAAAACATTCAGTACTTC; CDR3: CASSYSMTGAKNIQYF
V: TRBV21-1; J: TRBJ2-7; size: .; D: .; DNA: TGTGCCAGCAGCACCTACGAAGCTCCCTACGAGCAGTACTTC; CDR3: CASSTYEAPYEQYF
V: TRBV18; J: TRBJ2-5; size: few; D: TRBD2; DNA: TGTGCCAGCTCACCAGCATTAGCGGGATTTGAGACCCAGTACTTC; CDR3: CASSPALAGFETQYF
V: TRBV11-2; J: TRBJ1-5; size: .; D: TRBD1; DNA: TGTGCCAGCAGCCCGACAGGGGGCCCCAATCAGCCCCAGCATTTT; CDR3: CASSPTGGPNQPQHF
V: TRBV21-1; J: TRBJ2-2; size: once; D: .; DNA: TGTGCCAGCGGGCTAGCGGGGGAACGGACCGGGGAGCTGTTTTTT; CDR3: CASGLAGERTGELFF
V: TRBV27; J: TRBJ2-1; size: .; D: TRBD2; DNA: TGTGCCAGCAGTTTTTTGATGAGCGGGAGGGGGTACAATGAGCAGTTCTTC; CDR3: CASSFLMSGRGYNEQFF
V: TRBV9; J: TRBJ1-2; size: .; D: .; DNA: TGTGCCAGCAGCCCCCAACCCAGGGCTGACTATGGCTACACCTTC; CDR3: CASSPQPRADYGYTF